The 13 T cell receptor beta chains below come from one sample, sequenced in a study of T cell responses to AZD1222 COVID-19 vaccine. The table came from immunoSEQ multiplex PCR; TCRdb's copy has only in-frame clones and leaves some out. Of 200,000 or so clones in the sample, roughly 91% were seen once. Sequencing used peripheral blood, obtained on day 0 of MenACWY control vaccination. All receptors come from an adult in good health.

The chain is built from TRBV9 and TRBJ2-1, with D tentatively TRBD2 (7 bases). This CDR3 has 15 residues. The germline V and J ends were trimmed by 4 bases and 2 bases, with 13 bases remaining between them. The V gene's germline CDR1 is SGDLS and CDR2 YYNGEE. CDR3 amino acids: CASSSRGAAYNEQFF. CDR3 coding DNA: TGTGCCAGCAGCTCCCGGGGGGCCGCCTACAATGAGCAGTTCTTC.

V and J are TRBV5-1 and TRBJ1-2; D gene uncertain. The CDR3 has 14 residues. The germline V gene encodes CDR1 SGHRS and CDR2 YFSETQ. V shed 4 bases and J shed 6 bases, with 16 bases lying between them. The CDR3 region has the DNA TGCGCCAGCAGCCCCGGGCCCGGTGCGGATGGCTACACCTTC. Its translation is CASSPGPGADGYTF.

V gene TRBV11-3 combines with J gene TRBJ1-3; D gene uncertain. The CDR3 has 14 amino acids. Germline CDR1 is SGHNT and CDR2 is YENEEA. The germline V and J ends were trimmed by 3 bases and 3 bases, with 9 bases remaining between them. The CDR3 region is CASSLGRIGNTIYF. The CDR3 DNA follows: TGTGCCAGCAGCTTGGGCAGGATTGGAAACACCATATATTTT.

This chain connects TRBV7-9 to TRBJ1-1, with 7 nucleotides matching TRBD1. The germline V gene encodes CDR1 SEHNR and CDR2 FQNEAQ (reference sequence). Unmatched junction bases numbered 8, after V lost 5 bases and J lost 2 bases. The CDR3 runs 15 residues. CDR3 sequence reads: CASSHKGQLNTEAFF. The CDR3 DNA reads as TGTGCCAGCAGCCATAAGGGACAGCTAAACACTGAAGCTTTCTTT.

The gene calls are TRBV7-9 and TRBJ1-6; possibly TRBD1 for D (6 bases). The V gene lost 8 bases and the J gene lost 7 bases, with 21 bases spanning the gap. The CDR3 totals 16 residues. Germline V gene data show CDR1 as SEHNR and CDR2 as FQNEAQ (reference sequence). Written as DNA, the CDR3 is TGTGCCAGCGGTGTCTTGGGGGCTTTGTCGAATTCACCCCTCCACTTT. This translates into CASGVLGALSNSPLHF. The variable domain in full, completed from reference TRBV7-9 and TRBJ1-6, reads DTGVSQNPRHKITKRGQNVTFRCDPISEHNRLYWYRQTLGQGPEFLTYFQNEAQLEKSRLLSDRFSAERPKGSFSTLEIQRTEQGDSAMYLCASGVLGALSNSPLHFGNGTRLTVT.

V is TRBV30 and J is TRBJ1-1; D is unresolved. Per germline, CDR1 GTSNPN and CDR2 SVGIG (reference sequence). This CDR3 is 13 amino acids long. V lost 4 bases to trimming and J lost 1 base, with 10 bases between them. CDR3 nucleotide sequence: TGTGCCTGGACGAGGCAGGCGAACACTGAAGCTTTCTTT. Translating gives CAWTRQANTEAFF.

The gene calls are TRBV9 and TRBJ1-3, with a tentative D call TRBD1 (5 bases). Germline assignment: CDR1 SGDLS and CDR2 YYNGEE. V was pared by 0 bases and J by 0 bases, with 7 bases between. This CDR3 has 15 amino acids. The CDR3 DNA reads TGTGCCAGCAGCGTAGCGGGGGTCTCTGGAAACACCATATATTTT. Its translation is CASSVAGVSGNTIYF.

The chain recombines TRBV6-2 or TRBV6-3 with TRBJ2-5; no definite D call. The CDR3 has 14 residues. V was clipped by 6 bases and J by 2 bases, with 13 bases between them. The V gene's germline CDR1 is MNHEY and CDR2 SVGEGT. CDR3 sequence (DNA): TGTGCCAGCAGCCCTACGACATTTCAAGAGACCCAGTACTTC. Amino acid sequence: CASSPTTFQETQYF.

The V call is TRBV11-2, the J call TRBJ2-2, with D perhaps given as TRBD1 or TRBD2 (5 bases each). With 5 bases removed from V and 4 bases from J, the gap between germline ends came to 14 bases. Germline V lookup: CDR1 SGHAT, CDR2 FQNNGV. This CDR3 spans 15 amino acids. The CDR3 sequence: CASSHPAGGTGELFF. DNA for the CDR3: TGTGCCAGCAGCCATCCGGCTGGGGGCACCGGGGAGCTGTTTTTT.

The CDR3 loop is CASSLDRHEQYF. CDR3 sequence (DNA): TGTGCCAGCAGCTTAGACCGCCACGAGCAGTACTTC. This chain uses TRBV7-2 with TRBJ2-7; D remains unclear. In germline, CDR1 is SGHTA, CDR2 FQGNSA. The CDR3 runs to 12 residues. Trimming took off 1 base at V and 5 bases at J, with 6 bases between the two ends.

This chain joins TRBV12-3 or TRBV12-4 and TRBJ2-7; perhaps D is TRBD1 or TRBD2 (5 bases each). This CDR3 contains 13 residues. V was trimmed by 6 bases and J by 4 bases, leaving 13 bases between them. CDR3 loop: CASSSGTGYEQYF. CDR3 coding DNA: TGTGCCAGCAGCTCCGGGACGGGATACGAGCAGTACTTC.

This chain's CDR3 is CASSYIGTGGYEQYF. Here the CDR3 DNA reads TGTGCCAGCAGTTACATCGGGACAGGGGGTTACGAGCAGTACTTC. This chain joins TRBV6-5 and TRBJ2-7, with TRBD1 matching 11 bases. CDR1 and CDR2 (germline): MNHEY, SVGAGI. The CDR3 totals 15 residues. V trimming: 2 bases; J trimming: 4 bases; junction bases outside the gene matches: 4.

The rearrangement joins TRBV27 to TRBJ1-2, with D possibly matching TRBD1 (6 bases). The CDR3 runs to 13 residues. Germline-derived CDR1 and CDR2 are MNHEY and SMNVEV (reference sequence). V lost 1 base and J lost 7, with 10 bases in between. The CDR3 reads CASSLYAGVGYTF. The CDR3, as DNA: TGTGCCAGCAGTTTATATGCAGGGGTTGGCTACACCTTC.